The following is a T cell receptor (beta chain) sequence with its context. The data originate from a study of shared clonotypes between healthy human individuals. Study-level background: Every donor yielded three CD4 naive, three CD4 memory, two CD8 naive and one CD8 memory plate.

The CDR3 loop spans 15 amino acids. V was pared by 7 bases and J by 0 bases, with 13 bases between. Germline V gene data show CDR1 as SEHNR and CDR2 as FQNEAQ (reference sequence). An approximately 200 ng quantity of DNA, roughly 30,000 T cell genomes, went into the sorted-subset replicate PCRs. This table comes from immunoSEQ multiplex PCR, and its TCRdb copy is limited to in-frame clones, with some not included. The sample has roughly 2.5 million clones, around nine tenths seen once. Donors were Caucasian adults residing in Nashville, Tennessee, USA. The V and J genes are TRBV7-9 and TRBJ2-1; tentatively, D is TRBD1 (5 bases). This receptor was taken from a man younger than 30 in good health. The specimen sequenced was naive CD4+ T cells sorted from blood. Specified subset: CD45RA+ positively selected. The CDR3 nucleotides are TGTGCCAGCACCCTTGGGGCTAGCTCCTACAATGAGCAGTTCTTC. This encodes CASTLGASSYNEQFF.